The 15 T cell receptor beta chains below all came from one sample that was sequenced in a study of T cell responses to AZD1222 COVID-19 vaccine. The method was immunoSEQ multiplex PCR; TCRdb's version includes in-frame clones alone and lacks a portion of them. The profile shows around 83,000 clones, roughly nine tenths of them singletons. The specimen comprised peripheral blood, sampled on day 0 of AZD1222 vaccination. The receptors were gathered from an adult in good health.

The gene calls are TRBV5-1 and TRBJ1-5; D possibly corresponds to TRBD1 (5 bases). The ends were cut back, 5 bases at V and 8 bases at J, with 11 bases in the middle. The CDR3 has 12 amino acids. The germline CDR1 and CDR2 sequences are SGHRS and YFSETQ. In DNA, the CDR3 is TGCGCCAGCAGTCTCGGAGGGGAGCCCCAGCATTTT. Protein sequence: CASSLGGEPQHF.

CDR3 sequence: CASSLSGQQFSGANVLTF. The CDR3 DNA follows: TGTGCCAGCAGTTTATCCGGGCAACAGTTTTCTGGGGCCAACGTCCTGACTTTC. The chain links TRBV27 to TRBJ2-6, with D unclear. CDR3 length: 18 amino acids. Per the germline V gene, CDR1 is MNHEY and CDR2 is SMNVEV (reference sequence). V lost 0 bases to trimming and J lost 1 base, with 13 bases between them.

This clone occurred a few times. This chain joins TRBV12-3 or TRBV12-4 and TRBJ1-6; the D is unclear. V shed 5 bases and J shed 8 bases, with 7 bases lying between them. The CDR3 covers 12 residues. The CDR3 sequence: CASSPPYSPLHF. The CDR3 nucleotides are TGTGCCAGCAGTCCACCTTATTCACCCCTCCACTTT.

The chain combines TRBV7-9 with TRBJ1-4; D unclear. The CDR3 is 14 amino acids. The germline gives CDR1 SEHNR, CDR2 FQNEAQ (reference sequence). Trimming took 3 bases from V and 4 from J, leaving 9 bases between them. This chain's CDR3 is CASSLGGNNEKLFF. CDR3 in DNA: TGTGCCAGCAGCTTGGGCGGAAATAATGAAAAACTGTTTTTT.

This chain uses TRBV2 with TRBJ2-1; D remains ambiguous. Germline CDR1 is SNHLY and CDR2 is FYNNEI. V gave up 8 bases and J gave up 5 bases, with 13 bases separating them. The CDR3 runs to 13 residues. DNA of the CDR3: TGTGCCAGCTGCTTGGAGACCAACAATGAGCAGTTCTTC. Its protein is CASCLETNNEQFF.

This chain connects TRBV9 to TRBJ2-3; 12 bases line up with TRBD2. The CDR3 runs to 16 residues. With 4 bases clipped from V and 4 bases from J, the junction kept 7 bases outside the gene matches. Germline CDR1 SGDLS, CDR2 YYNGEE. The CDR3 sequence: CASSSSGRAVADTQYF. The CDR3 DNA is TGTGCCAGCAGCTCTAGCGGGAGGGCCGTCGCAGATACGCAGTATTTT.

V gene TRBV5-1 combines with J gene TRBJ1-1; D unclear. CDR3 length: 13 amino acids. Germline loops: CDR1 SGHRS, CDR2 YFSETQ. Trimming cost V 0 bases and J 0 bases, with 3 bases left between them. For the CDR3, the DNA is TGCGCCAGCAGCTTGGATATGAACACTGAAGCTTTCTTT. This encodes CASSLDMNTEAFF.

V usage is TRBV7-2 and J usage is TRBJ2-7, with D tentatively TRBD2 (7 bases). Germline CDR1 is SGHTA and CDR2 is FQGNSA. The CDR3 has 18 amino acids. V was pared by 1 base and J by 2 bases, with 21 bases between. The CDR3 sequence: CASSLVSGGWTDPYEQYF. CDR3 in DNA: TGTGCCAGCAGCTTAGTGTCGGGGGGTTGGACAGACCCCTACGAGCAGTACTTC.

The chain joins TRBV19 to TRBJ2-2; the D is unclear. The CDR3 is 12 amino acids. Germline-derived CDR1 and CDR2 are LNHDA and SQIVND (reference sequence). V dropped 3 bases and J dropped 7 bases, with 6 bases sitting between them. The DNA of the CDR3 is TGTGCCAGTAGTATCCCTAACGGGGAGCTGTTTTTT. Its protein product is CASSIPNGELFF.

This chain uses TRBV5-8 with TRBJ2-3; 8 bases fit TRBD2. The CDR3 is 16 residues long. CDR1 and CDR2 from the germline V gene are SGHTS and YDEGEE. Trimming at V came to 0 bases and at J to 4 bases, leaving 7 bases not matched to a gene. CDR3 coding DNA: TGTGCCAGCAGCTTGGCCGGGACTAGTGCTTCAGATACGCAGTATTTT. Protein product: CASSLAGTSASDTQYF.

The chain recombines TRBV5-4 with TRBJ2-7, with 9 bases fitting TRBD1. Germline CDR1 is SGHNT and CDR2 is YYREEE (reference sequence). Trimming took 4 bases from V and 3 from J; bases not matched to a gene: 8. This CDR3 comprises 15 residues. Written as DNA, the CDR3 is TGTGCCAGCAGCGGGACGGGACAGGGAGGCTACGAGCAGTACTTC. It yields the protein CASSGTGQGGYEQYF.

The DNA of the CDR3 is TGTGCCAGCTCACCACTTGGACAGGGCGTCGCCTATGGCTACACCTTC. It specifies CASSPLGQGVAYGYTF. This sequence joins TRBV18 and TRBJ1-2, with 8 bases fitting TRBD1. The V gene's germline CDR1 is KGHSH and CDR2 LQKENI. V dropped 1 base and J dropped 4; count of bases not matched to a gene: 8. The CDR3 runs 16 residues.

This chain connects TRBV10-3 to TRBJ1-2, with D unresolved. Between the trimmed V and J ends, which lost 0 bases and 2 bases, there was a span of 7 bases. The CDR3 is made up of 14 amino acids. Germline values: CDR1 ENHRY, CDR2 SYGVKD. Written as DNA, the CDR3 is TGTGCCATCAGTGAGTCGGTTCCCAACTATGGCTACACCTTC. It specifies CAISESVPNYGYTF.

The rearrangement links TRBV5-6 to TRBJ1-2; the D gene is possibly TRBD1 (6 bases). The germline V gene encodes CDR1 SGHDT and CDR2 YYEEEE. This CDR3 region has 13 residues. Trimming shortened V by 4 bases and J by 2 bases, and 9 bases separated the two germline ends. The CDR3 DNA reads TGTGCCAGCAGCCGGGGACAAAACTATGGCTACACCTTC. Amino acids: CASSRGQNYGYTF.

The chain recombines TRBV29-1 with TRBJ1-4; D ambiguous. Trimming cost V 4 bases and J 4 bases, with 16 bases left between them. Per germline, CDR1 SQVTM and CDR2 ANQGSEA. This CDR3 contains 15 residues. The CDR3 is CSVVRLARLNEKLFF. The CDR3 DNA reads as TGCAGCGTTGTACGGTTGGCCAGACTTAATGAAAAACTGTTTTTT.